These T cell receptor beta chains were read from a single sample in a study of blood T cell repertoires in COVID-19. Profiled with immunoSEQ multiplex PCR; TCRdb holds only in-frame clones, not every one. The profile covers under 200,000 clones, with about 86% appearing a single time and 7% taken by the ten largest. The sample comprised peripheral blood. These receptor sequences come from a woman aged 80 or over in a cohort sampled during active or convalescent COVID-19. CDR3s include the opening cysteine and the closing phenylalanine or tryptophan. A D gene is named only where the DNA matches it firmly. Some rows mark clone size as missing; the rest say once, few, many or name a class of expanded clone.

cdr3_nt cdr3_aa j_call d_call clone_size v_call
TGCGCCAGCAGCTCTCAGGGGCCGAACACCGGGGAGCTGTTTTTT CASSSQGPNTGELFF TRBJ2-2 . . TRBV5-1
TGTGCCAGCAGCCAGAGCGGGGGTACAACCTACGAGCAGTACTTC CASSQSGGTTYEQYF TRBJ2-7 TRBD2 . TRBV28
TGTGCCAGCAGCTGGGGCGGAGAAGCTTTCTTT CASSWGGEAFF TRBJ1-1 . . TRBV6-2/TRBV6-3
TGTGCCAGCAGCACGGTAGCGGGGGGGCCAGAGACCCAGTACTTC CASSTVAGGPETQYF TRBJ2-5 TRBD2 . TRBV11-2
TGCAGCGTTGTGGCAGGGGATTCAACTAATGAAAAACTGTTTTTT CSVVAGDSTNEKLFF TRBJ1-4 . few TRBV29-1
TGTGCTAGTGGTTTGTCGATCGGGGGGGAAGAGACCCAGTACTTC CASGLSIGGEETQYF TRBJ2-5 TRBD2 . TRBV12-5
TGTGCCAGCAGTACACCAGGACTAGCGCTAATGGGCACCGGGGAGCTGTTTTTT CASSTPGLALMGTGELFF TRBJ2-2 TRBD2 . TRBV27
TGTGCCAGCAGCGGCCTCATTATTTCCAATGAGCAGTTCTTC CASSGLIISNEQFF TRBJ2-1 . . TRBV7-9
TGTGCCAGCAGCCAAGATACAGGCGTGGAATCCTACAATGAGCAGTTCTTC CASSQDTGVESYNEQFF TRBJ2-1 . . TRBV4-2
TGTGCCAGCGACGGGAGGAACACCGGGGAGCTGTTTTTT CASDGRNTGELFF TRBJ2-2 . . TRBV12-3/TRBV12-4
TGCGCCAGCGGGACCGGGACAGGGGACGAAAAACTGTTTTTT CASGTGTGDEKLFF TRBJ1-4 TRBD1 . TRBV5-1
TGTGCCAGCAGCTCTCCCGGGACCGGGACAGGGGGCCATGAGCAGTTCTTC CASSSPGTGTGGHEQFF TRBJ2-1 TRBD1 . TRBV7-2
TGTGCCAGCTACGGGACTGAAGCTTTCTTT CASYGTEAFF TRBJ1-1 . . TRBV6-5
TGTGCCAGCAGTTCGACAGGAACGAGCAATCAGCCCCAGCATTTT CASSSTGTSNQPQHF TRBJ1-5 . . TRBV6-2/TRBV6-3
TGTGCCAGCAGCGTAAGACAGGGCGATCAGCCCCAGCATTTT CASSVRQGDQPQHF TRBJ1-5 TRBD1 . TRBV13
TGCGCCAGCAGCGGCCGGGACAGTGACTACGAGCAGTACTTC CASSGRDSDYEQYF TRBJ2-7 TRBD1 few TRBV5-1
TGTGCCATCAGTGAGCCCGGTCTGGAAAGAGGGACCCAGTACTTC CAISEPGLERGTQYF TRBJ2-5 . . TRBV10-3
TGTGCCAGCAGCTTCAGCTACAATGAGCAGTTCTTC CASSFSYNEQFF TRBJ2-1 . few TRBV5-6
TGTGCCAGCCGGGTGACGCAGCAAGAGACCCAGTACTTC CASRVTQQETQYF TRBJ2-5 . . TRBV6-5
TGCGCCAGCAGCCATATCCCCACGGGGGGCGTCTCCGGTGAGCAGTTCTTC CASSHIPTGGVSGEQFF TRBJ2-1 . . TRBV4-3
TGTGCCAGCAGACGGGGGGAAGCTCAGCCCCAGCATTTT CASRRGEAQPQHF TRBJ1-5 . . TRBV6-5
TGTGCCAGTAGTAGGGACAGGGGGCAGACTGAAGCTTTCTTT CASSRDRGQTEAFF TRBJ1-1 TRBD1 once TRBV19
TGTGCCAGCAGCCCGAGACAGGCCAGTCGTGATGGCTACACCTTC CASSPRQASRDGYTF TRBJ1-2 . . TRBV3-1/TRBV3-2
TGTGCCAGTAGTCCCGGACTAGCGGGGGAGAACACCGGGGAGCTGTTTTTT CASSPGLAGENTGELFF TRBJ2-2 TRBD2 . TRBV19
TGTGCCAGCAGCTCCGTAATAGCGGGAGCCTACGAGCAGTACTTC CASSSVIAGAYEQYF TRBJ2-7 TRBD2 . TRBV7-2
TGTGCCAGCAGTGCCTCGGGACAGGGGTCGTACGGTGGCTACACCTTC CASSASGQGSYGGYTF TRBJ1-2 TRBD1 . TRBV28
TGTGCCAGTAGTATAGATCGAGCGACCGGGGAGCTGTTTTTT CASSIDRATGELFF TRBJ2-2 . . TRBV19
TGTGCCAGCAGTAGAACCACGGGGGTCTATGGCTACACCTTC CASSRTTGVYGYTF TRBJ1-2 . few TRBV7-9
TGTGCCAGCAGTGACTCTGCTAGCGGGGGCAAAAGCTCCTACGAGCAGTACTTC CASSDSASGGKSSYEQYF TRBJ2-7 TRBD2 few TRBV2
TGTGCCAGCAGCTTAGACAGGGGGCGTGGCTACACCTTC CASSLDRGRGYTF TRBJ1-2 TRBD1 . TRBV7-2
TGTGCCAGCAGACCAGGACAGGGTGAGCAGTTCTTC CASRPGQGEQFF TRBJ2-1 TRBD1 many TRBV6-6
TGTGCCAGCAGTTTTGGGGCAGGGATATGGTATGGCTACACCTTC CASSFGAGIWYGYTF TRBJ1-2 . . TRBV28
TGTGCCAGCAGCTTGGTACAGGGGGCCTTTTACGAGCAGTACTTC CASSLVQGAFYEQYF TRBJ2-7 TRBD1 . TRBV5-8